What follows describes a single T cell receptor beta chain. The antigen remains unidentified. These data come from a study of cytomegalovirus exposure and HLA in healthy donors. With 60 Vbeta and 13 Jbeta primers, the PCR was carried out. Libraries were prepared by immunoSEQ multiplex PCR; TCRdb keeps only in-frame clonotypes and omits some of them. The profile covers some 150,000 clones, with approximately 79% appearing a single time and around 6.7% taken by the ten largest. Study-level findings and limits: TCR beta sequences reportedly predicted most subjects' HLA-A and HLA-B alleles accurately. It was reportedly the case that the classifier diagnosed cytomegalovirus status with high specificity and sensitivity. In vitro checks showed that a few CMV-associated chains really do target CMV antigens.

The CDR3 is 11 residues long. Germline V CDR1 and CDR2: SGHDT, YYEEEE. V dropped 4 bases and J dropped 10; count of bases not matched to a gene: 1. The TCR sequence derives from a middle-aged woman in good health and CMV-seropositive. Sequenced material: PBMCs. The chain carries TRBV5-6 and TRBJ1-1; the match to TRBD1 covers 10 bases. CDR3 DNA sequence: TGTGCCAGCAGCCGACAGGGGGCAGCTTTCTTT. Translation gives CASSRQGAAFF.